Each of the 24 T cell receptor beta chains below was sequenced from the same sample in a study of CD8 T cells in Susac syndrome. Random hexamers were used to reverse transcribe the RNA input (about 0.5 to 1 ug). TCRdb fed the immunoSEQ multiplex PCR reads into MiXCR, producing one record per CDR3 protein. The sample holds about 190,000 distinct CDR3 sequences, approximately 96% seen once. The sequenced sample consisted of CD4+ T cells from PBMCs. Source of these receptors: a human donor with Susac syndrome.

The CDR3 region is CSARSTVEAFF. CDR3 coding DNA: TGCAGTGCTAGATCGACAGTTGAAGCTTTCTTT. The chain recombines TRBV20-1 with TRBJ1-1, with a tentative D call TRBD1 (5 bases). The CDR3 spans 11 residues. Trimming pared 2 bases from V and 7 bases from J, leaving 8 bases between. The germline gives CDR1 DFQATT, CDR2 SNEGSKA (reference sequence).

The rearrangement joins TRBV30 to TRBJ2-3; D possibly corresponds to TRBD2 (5 bases). V dropped 3 bases and J dropped 10 bases, with 17 bases sitting between them. The CDR3 extends over 13 amino acids. Germline CDR1 is GTSNPN and CDR2 is SVGIG (reference sequence). CDR3 nucleotides: TGTGCCTGGAGCGGTGCGGGCGGTCATTCGCAGTATTTT. Translating gives CAWSGAGGHSQYF.

The chain recombines TRBV15 with TRBJ2-1; TRBD1 agrees at 9 bases. The length of the CDR3 is 14 residues. Trimming removed 6 bases from V and 4 bases from J; junction bases left unmatched: 4. CDR1 and CDR2 (germline): LNHNV, YYDKDF (reference sequence). CDR3 in amino acids: CATSTDRGYNEQFF. The CDR3 nucleotides read TGTGCCACCAGTACGGACAGGGGATACAATGAGCAGTTCTTC.

The chain recombines TRBV3-1 with TRBJ2-6, with D unclear. Germline V lookup: CDR1 LGHDT, CDR2 YNNKEL (reference sequence). The CDR3 extends over 16 amino acids. Trimming stripped 1 base from V and 4 bases from J, with 11 bases between. Here the CDR3 DNA reads TGTGCCAGCAGCCAAGGCCCGGCAGGAGGGGCCAACGTCCTGACTTTC. Amino acid sequence: CASSQGPAGGANVLTF.

This clonotype appeared once. The rearrangement uses TRBV7-3 and TRBJ2-1; 8 nucleotides line up with TRBD2. Trimming at V came to 2 bases and at J to 12 bases, leaving 9 bases not matched to a gene. Per germline, CDR1 SGHTA and CDR2 FQGTGA. This CDR3 has 14 amino acids. CDR3 loop: CASSLHGGAFVQFF. The CDR3 nucleotides read TGTGCCAGCAGCTTACACGGGGGGGCCTTTGTGCAGTTCTTC.

The chain carries TRBV12-3 or TRBV12-4 and TRBJ1-1; D is undetermined. V was pared by 7 bases and J by 9 bases, with 21 bases between. The CDR3 has 14 residues. CDR3 protein: CASIPIRVNGKAFF. The CDR3 nucleotides read TGTGCCAGCATTCCTATTCGGGTGAACGGGAAAGCTTTCTTT.

The chain couples TRBV9 to TRBJ2-1; D possibly corresponds to TRBD2 (6 bases). V shed 0 bases and J shed 0 bases, with 10 bases lying between them. Germline V gives CDR1 SGDLS, CDR2 YYNGEE. The CDR3 is 16 amino acids. The CDR3 DNA is TGTGCCAGCAGCGTAGCTTGGCGGGGCTCCTACAATGAGCAGTTCTTC. The encoded protein is CASSVAWRGSYNEQFF. Using reference TRBV9 and TRBJ2-1 for the parts outside the CDR3, the full variable domain is DSGVTQTPKHLITATGQRVTLRCSPRSGDLSVYWYQQSLDQGLQFLIQYYNGEERAKGNILERFSAQQFPDLHSELNLSSLELGDSALYFCASSVAWRGSYNEQFFGPGTRLTVL.

The genes are TRBV3-1 and TRBJ2-2; D is perhaps TRBD2 (6 bases). The CDR3 is 15 amino acids. In germline, CDR1 is LGHDT, CDR2 YNNKEL (reference sequence). Trimming took off 5 bases at V and 1 base at J, with 11 bases between the two ends. The CDR3 reads CASSARGRNTGELFF. The CDR3 bases are TGTGCCAGCAGCGCACGGGGGAGGAACACCGGGGAGCTGTTTTTT.

The chain joins TRBV6-2 or TRBV6-3 to TRBJ2-3; 11 bases are a match to TRBD2. The CDR3 consists of 16 residues. CDR1 and CDR2 (germline): MNHEY, SVGEGT. The V and J ends lost 9 bases and 1 base, in that order; junction bases with no gene match: 9. The CDR3 sequence: CASSQSGLAGTDTQYF. The CDR3 DNA reads as TGTGCCAGTTCCCAATCGGGACTAGCGGGCACAGATACGCAGTATTTT.

This chain connects TRBV9 to TRBJ1-5, with 9 bases aligning to TRBD1. The ends lost 4 bases at V and 8 bases at J; junction bases unmatched: 7. Germline values: CDR1 SGDLS, CDR2 YYNGEE. This CDR3 comprises 14 residues. CDR3 nucleotides: TGTGCCAGCAGCCTGGGACAGGGCGAGAAGCCCCAGCATTTT. Protein: CASSLGQGEKPQHF.

The CDR3 loop is CASSQVPWGQGNDTEAFF. CDR3 in DNA: TGTGCCAGCAGCCAAGTCCCTTGGGGACAGGGTAACGACACTGAAGCTTTCTTT. The chain joins TRBV3-1 to TRBJ1-1; TRBD1 aligns across 9 bases. This CDR3 spans 18 amino acids. The germline CDR1 and CDR2 sequences are LGHDT and YNNKEL (reference sequence). J gave up 3 bases and V 1 base, and 12 bases lay outside the gene matches.

The chain employs TRBV3-1 and TRBJ2-5; possible D gene TRBD2, 6 bases. The CDR3 runs 17 residues. V was pared by 4 bases and J by 1 base, with 19 bases between. Germline-derived CDR1 and CDR2 are LGHDT and YNNKEL (reference sequence). CDR3 nucleotides: TGTGCCAGCAGCCGACAAAACCCGGGAGCCCGCCAAGAGACCCAGTACTTC. It encodes CASSRQNPGARQETQYF.

J is TRBJ2-3 and V is TRBV30; 8 nucleotides line up with TRBD2. The V segment lost 3 bases and the J segment 3 bases; nucleotides outside the gene matches: 5. The CDR3 is 14 residues long. Germline loops: CDR1 GTSNPN, CDR2 SVGIG (reference sequence). CDR3 in DNA: TGTGCCTGGAGCGGACTAGCTGTAACAGATACGCAGTATTTT. Protein sequence: CAWSGLAVTDTQYF.

V gene TRBV19 combines with J gene TRBJ2-3, with 8 bases lining up with TRBD1. This CDR3 region has 17 residues. Germline V lookup: CDR1 LNHDA, CDR2 SQIVND (reference sequence). After removal of 7 bases from V and 0 bases from J, the junction contained 12 bases not matched to a gene. The CDR3 protein is CASNFGTGAASTDTQYF. In nucleotides, the CDR3 is TGTGCCAGTAACTTCGGGACAGGAGCCGCTAGCACAGATACGCAGTATTTT.

The chain links TRBV12-3 or TRBV12-4 to TRBJ2-7, with 8 bases that match TRBD1. CDR3 size: 13 residues. Trimming at V came to 6 bases and at J to 7 bases, leaving 8 bases not matched to a gene. This chain's CDR3 is CASRPTGEVEQYF. CDR3 nucleotide sequence: TGTGCCAGCAGGCCGACAGGGGAGGTTGAGCAGTACTTC.

The V gene is TRBV3-1, the J gene TRBJ2-1; TRBD2 matches at 7 bases. The J segment lost 7 bases and the V segment lost 1 base, leaving 19 bases of the junction unmatched. The CDR3 covers 19 residues. Germline CDR1 is LGHDT and CDR2 is YNNKEL (reference sequence). CDR3 nucleotide sequence: TGTGCCAGCAGCCAAGGCCAGACCAGGGTTGGGACGCGGGGGAATGAGCAGTTCTTC. This gives the protein CASSQGQTRVGTRGNEQFF.

This chain connects TRBV12-3 or TRBV12-4 to TRBJ1-4; D is unresolved. The CDR3 totals 11 residues. The V and J ends lost 3 bases and 8 bases respectively, with 4 bases between them. CDR3 residues: CASSFDEKLFF. The DNA for the CDR3 is TGTGCCAGCAGTTTCGACGAAAAACTGTTTTTT.

The chain combines TRBV9 with TRBJ1-2, with D uncertain. The germline V and J ends were trimmed by 4 bases and 4 bases, with 17 bases remaining between them. CDR1 SGDLS and CDR2 YYNGEE come from the germline V gene. The CDR3 is 15 amino acids. CDR3 nucleotides: TGTGCCAGCAGCCGGCCCCCAGAGGCCCTCTATGGCTACACCTTC. It translates to CASSRPPEALYGYTF.

The count of this clonotype is one. V gene TRBV6-2 or TRBV6-3 combines with J gene TRBJ2-1, with TRBD2 matching over 9 bases. V shed 2 bases, J shed 2 bases, and the junction held 4 bases outside the gene matches. Germline CDR1 MNHEY, CDR2 SVGEGT. CDR3 size: 16 residues. As DNA, the CDR3 is TGTGCCAGCAGTTACGTACGCGGGGGGGCCTACAATGAGCAGTTCTTC. Translation: CASSYVRGGAYNEQFF.

This chain links TRBV19 with TRBJ2-7; possibly TRBD1 for D (6 bases). Germline values: CDR1 LNHDA, CDR2 SQIVND (reference sequence). The V end was cut by 3 bases, the J end by 7 bases, with 16 bases between. This CDR3 is 14 amino acids long. CDR3 DNA sequence: TGTGCCAGTAGTATCCGGGGAACAGGGTGGGAGCAGTACTTC. It specifies CASSIRGTGWEQYF.

The V and J genes are TRBV20-1 and TRBJ2-3, with D possibly called TRBD1 or TRBD2 (6 bases each). Germline-derived CDR1 and CDR2 are DFQATT and SNEGSKA (reference sequence). The germline V and J ends were trimmed by 6 bases and 1 base, with 14 bases remaining between them. CDR3 length: 14 amino acids. The CDR3 DNA sequence: TGCAGTGCGTGGCAAGGGGGGCGCACAGATACGCAGTATTTT. The encoded protein is CSAWQGGRTDTQYF.

Only one count was recorded for this clonotype. The CDR3 region is CASSSLGGWGEKLFF. The DNA for the CDR3 is TGTGCCAGCAGTTCCCTCGGGGGATGGGGTGAAAAACTGTTTTTT. The V gene is TRBV12-3 or TRBV12-4, the J gene TRBJ1-4; maybe TRBD1 (5 bases). The CDR3 covers 15 residues. V lost 4 bases and J lost 7, with 16 bases in between.

This clonotype is a singleton in its sample. V usage is TRBV30 and J usage is TRBJ2-7; D is possibly TRBD1 (5 bases). V was pared by 8 bases and J by 4 bases, with 15 bases between. CDR3 length equals 12 residues. Germline V CDR1 and CDR2: GTSNPN, SVGIG (reference sequence). The chain's CDR3 is CARMTAKYEQYF. Here the CDR3 DNA reads TGTGCCCGAATGACAGCCAAGTACGAGCAGTACTTC.

CDR3 residues: CASSLEVSSYEQYF. Written as DNA, the CDR3 is TGCGCCAGCAGCTTGGAGGTCAGCTCCTACGAGCAGTACTTC. The rearrangement links TRBV5-1 to TRBJ2-7; D ambiguous. CDR3 length equals 14 residues. The germline V and J ends were trimmed by 0 bases and 0 bases, with 7 bases remaining between them. The V gene's germline CDR1 is SGHRS and CDR2 YFSETQ.